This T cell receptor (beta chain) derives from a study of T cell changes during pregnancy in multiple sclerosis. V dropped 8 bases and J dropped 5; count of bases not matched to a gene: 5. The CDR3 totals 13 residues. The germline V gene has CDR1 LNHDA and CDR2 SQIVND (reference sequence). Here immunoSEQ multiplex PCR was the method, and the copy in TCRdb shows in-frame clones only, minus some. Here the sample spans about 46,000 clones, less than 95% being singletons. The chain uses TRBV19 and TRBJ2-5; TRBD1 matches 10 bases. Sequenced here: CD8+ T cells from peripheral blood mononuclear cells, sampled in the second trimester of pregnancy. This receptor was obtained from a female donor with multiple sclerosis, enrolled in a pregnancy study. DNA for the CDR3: TGTGCCAGTCGACAGGGGGCTTTGGAGACCCAGTACTTC. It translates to CASRQGALETQYF.